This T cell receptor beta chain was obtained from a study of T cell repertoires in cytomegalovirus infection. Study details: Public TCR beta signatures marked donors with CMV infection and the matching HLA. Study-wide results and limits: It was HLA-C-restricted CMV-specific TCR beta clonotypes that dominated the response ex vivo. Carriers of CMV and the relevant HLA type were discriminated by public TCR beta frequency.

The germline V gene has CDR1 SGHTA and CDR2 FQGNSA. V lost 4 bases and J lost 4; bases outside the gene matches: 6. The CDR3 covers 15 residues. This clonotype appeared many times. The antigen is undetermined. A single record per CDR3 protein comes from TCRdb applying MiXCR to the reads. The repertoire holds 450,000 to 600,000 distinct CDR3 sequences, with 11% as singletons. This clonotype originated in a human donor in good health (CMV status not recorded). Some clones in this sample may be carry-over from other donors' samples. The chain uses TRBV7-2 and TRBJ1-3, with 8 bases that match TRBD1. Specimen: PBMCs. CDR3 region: CASSSRTGTGNTIYF. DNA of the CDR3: TGTGCCAGCAGCTCCCGGACAGGGACCGGAAACACCATATATTTT.